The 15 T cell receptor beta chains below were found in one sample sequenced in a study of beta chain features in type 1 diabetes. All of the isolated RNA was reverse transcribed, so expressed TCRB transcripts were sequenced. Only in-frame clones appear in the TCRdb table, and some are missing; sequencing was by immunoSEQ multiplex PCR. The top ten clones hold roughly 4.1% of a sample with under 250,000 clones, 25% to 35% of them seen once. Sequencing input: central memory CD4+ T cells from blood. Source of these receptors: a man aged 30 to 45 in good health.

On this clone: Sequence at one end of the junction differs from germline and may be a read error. CDR3 protein: CASSLADNEQFF. CDR3 nucleotide sequence: TGTGCCAGCAGCCTAGCCGACAATGAGCAGTTCTTC. The chain recombines TRBV7-9 with TRBJ2-1; D possibly corresponds to TRBD2 (5 bases). CDR3 length equals 12 residues. Germline lookup yields CDR1 SEHNR and CDR2 FQNEAQ (reference sequence).

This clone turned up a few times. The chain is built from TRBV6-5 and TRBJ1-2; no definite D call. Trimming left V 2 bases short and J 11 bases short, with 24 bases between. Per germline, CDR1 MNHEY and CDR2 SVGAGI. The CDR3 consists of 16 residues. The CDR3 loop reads CASSYGVVGTVGTYTF. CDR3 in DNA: TGTGCCAGCAGTTACGGCGTCGTGGGCACTGTTGGAACTTACACCTTC.

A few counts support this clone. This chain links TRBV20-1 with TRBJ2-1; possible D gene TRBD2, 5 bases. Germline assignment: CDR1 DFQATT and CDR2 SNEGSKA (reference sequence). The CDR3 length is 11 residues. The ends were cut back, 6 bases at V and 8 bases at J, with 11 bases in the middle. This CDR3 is CSAVLVDEQFF. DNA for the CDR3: TGCAGTGCGGTACTAGTTGATGAGCAGTTCTTC.

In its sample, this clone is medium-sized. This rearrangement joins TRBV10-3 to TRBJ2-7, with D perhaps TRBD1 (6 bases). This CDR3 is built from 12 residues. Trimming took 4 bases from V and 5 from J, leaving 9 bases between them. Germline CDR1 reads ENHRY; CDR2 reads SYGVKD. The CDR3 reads CAISVSGDEQYF. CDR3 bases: TGTGCCATCAGTGTGTCAGGGGACGAGCAGTACTTC.

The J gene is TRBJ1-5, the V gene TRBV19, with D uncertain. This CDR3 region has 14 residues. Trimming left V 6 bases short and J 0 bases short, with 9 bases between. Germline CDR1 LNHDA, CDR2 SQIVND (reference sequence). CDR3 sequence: CASRYKDSNQPQHF. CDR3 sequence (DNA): TGTGCCAGTAGGTACAAGGATAGCAATCAGCCCCAGCATTTT. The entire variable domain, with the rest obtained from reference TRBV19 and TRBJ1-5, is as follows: DGGITQSPKYLFRKEGQNVTLSCEQNLNHDAMYWYRQDPGQGLRLIYYSQIVNDFQKGDIAEGYSVSREKKESFPLTVTSAQKNPTAFYLCASRYKDSNQPQHFGDGTRLSIL.

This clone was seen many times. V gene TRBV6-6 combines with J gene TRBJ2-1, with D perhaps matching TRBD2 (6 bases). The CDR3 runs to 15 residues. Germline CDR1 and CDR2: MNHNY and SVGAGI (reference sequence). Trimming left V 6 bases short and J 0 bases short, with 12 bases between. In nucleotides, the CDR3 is TGTGCCAGCAGCGGAGGGGCTAGCTCCTACAATGAGCAGTTCTTC. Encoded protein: CASSGGASSYNEQFF.

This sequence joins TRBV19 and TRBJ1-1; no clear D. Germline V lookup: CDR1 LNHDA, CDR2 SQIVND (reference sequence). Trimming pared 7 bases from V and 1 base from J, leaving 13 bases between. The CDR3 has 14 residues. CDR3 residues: CASMGGQANTEAFF. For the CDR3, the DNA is TGTGCCAGTATGGGCGGGCAGGCGAACACTGAAGCTTTCTTT.

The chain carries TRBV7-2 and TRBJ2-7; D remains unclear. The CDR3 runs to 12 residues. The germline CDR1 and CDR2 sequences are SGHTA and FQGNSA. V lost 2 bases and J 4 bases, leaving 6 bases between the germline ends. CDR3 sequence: CASSLNQYEQYF. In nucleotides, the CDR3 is TGTGCCAGCAGCTTAAACCAGTACGAGCAGTACTTC. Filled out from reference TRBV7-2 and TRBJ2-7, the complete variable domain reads GAGVSQSPSNKVTEKGKDVELRCDPISGHTALYWYRQSLGQGLEFLIYFQGNSAPDKSGLPSDRFSAERTGGSVSTLTIQRTQQEDSAVYLCASSLNQYEQYFGPGTRLTVT.

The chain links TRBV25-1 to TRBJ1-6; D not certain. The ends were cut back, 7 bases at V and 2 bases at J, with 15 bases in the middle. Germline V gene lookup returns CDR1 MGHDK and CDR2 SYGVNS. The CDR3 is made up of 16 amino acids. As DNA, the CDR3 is TGTGCCAGCATCGAAGCGGGAGTAGCCTATAATTCACCCCTCCACTTT. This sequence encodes CASIEAGVAYNSPLHF.

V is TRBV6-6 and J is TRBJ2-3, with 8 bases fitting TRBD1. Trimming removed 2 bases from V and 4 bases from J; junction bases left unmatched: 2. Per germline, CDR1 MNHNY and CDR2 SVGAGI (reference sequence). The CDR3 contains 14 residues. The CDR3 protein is CASSYVTGADTQYF. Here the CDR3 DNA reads TGTGCCAGCAGTTACGTGACAGGGGCAGATACGCAGTATTTT.

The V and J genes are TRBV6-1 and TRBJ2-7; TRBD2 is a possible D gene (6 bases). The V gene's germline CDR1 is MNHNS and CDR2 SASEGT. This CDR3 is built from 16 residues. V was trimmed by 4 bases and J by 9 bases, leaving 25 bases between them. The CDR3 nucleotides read TGTGCCAGCAGTGTGAGAGGAGGGGACTTGGACTTGGGGCAGTACTTC. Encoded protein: CASSVRGGDLDLGQYF.

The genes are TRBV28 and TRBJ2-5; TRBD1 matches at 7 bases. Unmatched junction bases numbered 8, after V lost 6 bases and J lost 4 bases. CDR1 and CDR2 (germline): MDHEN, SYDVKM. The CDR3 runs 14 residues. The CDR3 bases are TGTGCCAGCAGCGAACAGGGGCTGCGAGAGACCCAGTACTTC. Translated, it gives CASSEQGLRETQYF.

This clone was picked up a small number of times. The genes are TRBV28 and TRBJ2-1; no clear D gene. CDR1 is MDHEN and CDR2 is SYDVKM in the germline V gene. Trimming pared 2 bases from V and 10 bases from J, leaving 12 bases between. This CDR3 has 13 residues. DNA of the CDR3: TGTGCCAGCAGTTTAAACGCCGAAGGCGAGCAGTTCTTC. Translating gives CASSLNAEGEQFF. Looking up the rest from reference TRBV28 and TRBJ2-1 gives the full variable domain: DVKVTQSSRYLVKRTGEKVFLECVQDMDHENMFWYRQDPGLGLRLIYFSYDVKMKEKGDIPEGYSVSREKKERFSLILESASTNQTSMYLCASSLNAEGEQFFGPGTRLTVL.

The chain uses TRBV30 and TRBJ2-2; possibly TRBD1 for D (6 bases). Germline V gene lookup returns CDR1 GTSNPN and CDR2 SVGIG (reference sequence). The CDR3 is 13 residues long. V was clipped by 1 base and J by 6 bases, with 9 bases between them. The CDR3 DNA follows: TGTGCCTGGAGTGACAGGGTCCCCGGGGAGCTGTTTTTT. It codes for CAWSDRVPGELFF. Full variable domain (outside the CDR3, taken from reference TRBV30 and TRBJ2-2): SQTIHQWPATLVQPVGSPLSLECTVEGTSNPNLYWYRQAAGRGLQLLFYSVGIGQISSEVPQNLSASRPQDRQFILSSKKLLLSDSGFYLCAWSDRVPGELFFGEGSRLTVL.

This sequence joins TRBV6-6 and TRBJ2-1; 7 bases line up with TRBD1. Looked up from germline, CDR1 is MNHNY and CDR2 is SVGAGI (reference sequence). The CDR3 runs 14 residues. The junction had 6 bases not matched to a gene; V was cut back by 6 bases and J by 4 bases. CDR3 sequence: CASRNQGEYNEQFF. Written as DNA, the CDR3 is TGTGCCAGCAGAAACCAGGGGGAGTACAATGAGCAGTTCTTC.